The 27 T cell receptor beta chains below all came from one sample that was sequenced in a study of blood T cell repertoires in COVID-19. Method: immunoSEQ multiplex PCR; TCRdb's copy keeps in-frame clones and lacks some. The table records about 340,000 clones, 91% of them present only once. Specimen: peripheral blood. These receptors all stem from a woman between 18 and 29 years old who had recovered from COVID-19.

J is TRBJ2-7 and V is TRBV21-1; TRBD1 is the table's D call, not checked against the DNA. TRBV21-1 is a pseudogene locus. This CDR3 spans 18 amino acids. CDR3 in amino acids: CASSKVKRETGEKYEQYV. The CDR3 DNA sequence: TGTGCCAGCAGCAAAGTTAAGAGGGAAACAGGGGAAAAATACGAGCAGTACGTC.

The chain employs TRBV5-4 and TRBJ1-2, with D perhaps matching TRBD1 (6 bases). The ends were cut back, 4 bases at V and 5 bases at J, with 18 bases in the middle. Germline CDR1 reads SGHNT; CDR2 reads YYREEE (reference sequence). This CDR3 contains 15 residues. CDR3 in DNA: TGTGCCAGCAGCCCGAGTGGGGGGGGCTTGTATGGCTACACCTTC. It translates to CASSPSGGGLYGYTF.

This clone was seen just once. The chain joins TRBV21-1 to TRBJ2-7; TRBD2 is the table's D call and was not checked against the DNA. TRBV21-1 has pseudogene status. The CDR3 consists of 16 residues. CDR3 region: CASSKGEGLSSYEQYV. CDR3 nucleotides: TGTGCCAGCAGCAAAGGCGAGGGTCTTAGCTCCTACGAGCAGTACGTC.

V and J are TRBV28 and TRBJ2-1, with no clear D. Germline CDR1 is MDHEN and CDR2 is SYDVKM. The CDR3 loop spans 15 amino acids. V shed 1 base and J shed 3 bases, with 10 bases lying between them. The CDR3 DNA follows: TGTGCCAGCAGTTTATTGAGGCAGTACTACAATGAGCAGTTCTTC. Amino acid sequence: CASSLLRQYYNEQFF.

This chain joins TRBV7-8 and TRBJ1-2, with 10 bases fitting TRBD1. This CDR3 spans 15 amino acids. From germline, CDR1 is SGHVS and CDR2 FQNEAQ. The ends lost 1 base at V and 3 bases at J; junction bases unmatched: 2. The CDR3 loop reads CASSLETGGHYGYTF. The CDR3 DNA is TGTGCCAGCAGCTTAGAGACAGGGGGCCACTATGGCTACACCTTC.

The chain combines TRBV11-3 with TRBJ2-1; D might be TRBD2 (5 bases). The germline gives CDR1 SGHNT, CDR2 YENEEA. The CDR3 runs 15 residues. V shed 5 bases and J shed 3 bases, with 14 bases lying between them. The CDR3 DNA reads TGTGCCAGCAGCCCCGGGCTAGCATACTACAATGAGCAGTTCTTC. Residues: CASSPGLAYYNEQFF.

This sequence joins TRBV12-3 or TRBV12-4 and TRBJ1-1; the match to TRBD1 covers 7 bases. The trim removed 6 bases at V and 5 bases at J, leaving 6 bases unmatched. The CDR3 covers 13 residues. The chain's CDR3 is CASRIDRATEAFF. CDR3 DNA sequence: TGTGCCAGCAGGATCGACAGGGCGACTGAAGCTTTCTTT.

The chain has TRBV7-2 and TRBJ2-3, with D perhaps matching TRBD2 (6 bases). Germline V CDR1 and CDR2: SGHTA, FQGNSA. With 5 bases removed from V and 0 bases from J, the gap between germline ends came to 9 bases. The CDR3 has 14 residues. The CDR3 sequence: CASSRGISTDTQYF. The CDR3 DNA follows: TGTGCCAGCAGCCGCGGGATTAGCACAGATACGCAGTATTTT.

This rearrangement joins TRBV7-9 to TRBJ1-5, with 7 positions matching TRBD1. Looked up from germline, CDR1 is SEHNR and CDR2 is FQNEAQ (reference sequence). With 5 bases clipped from V and 0 bases from J, the junction kept 10 bases outside the gene matches. The CDR3 is 17 amino acids. CDR3 protein: CASSREGQIYSNQPQHF. The CDR3 DNA is TGTGCCAGCAGCCGCGAGGGACAGATCTATAGCAATCAGCCCCAGCATTTT.

The rearrangement links TRBV4-3 to TRBJ2-1; no reliable D call. CDR1 LGHNA and CDR2 YSLEER come from the germline V gene. This CDR3 region has 14 residues. V lost 4 bases and J lost 3, with 10 bases in between. The CDR3 sequence: CASSLRLNYNEQFF. The CDR3 nucleotides read TGCGCCAGCAGCCTAAGACTCAACTACAATGAGCAGTTCTTC.

The V and J genes are TRBV11-2 and TRBJ2-7, with D possibly TRBD2 on 5 matching bases. Per germline, CDR1 SGHAT and CDR2 FQNNGV. Trimming removed 2 bases at V and 5 bases at J, with 13 bases between. The length of the CDR3 is 14 residues. The CDR3 spells CASSLYASQDEQYV. The CDR3 nucleotides read TGTGCCAGCAGCTTATATGCTAGCCAGGACGAGCAGTACGTC.

V usage is TRBV6-1 and J usage is TRBJ1-5; tentative D call: TRBD1 (6 bases). Germline V gives CDR1 MNHNS, CDR2 SASEGT. V lost 4 bases and J lost 5, with 27 bases in between. The CDR3 is 19 amino acids. The CDR3 DNA reads TGTGCCAGCAGTGGACGGATTAACAGGGTTAGGGAATTTGATCAGCCCCAGCATTTT. It translates to CASSGRINRVREFDQPQHF.

V usage is TRBV7-9 and J usage is TRBJ2-2, with TRBD1 matching 7 bases. Germline assignment: CDR1 SEHNR and CDR2 FQNEAQ (reference sequence). The CDR3 length is 15 residues. V gave up 5 bases and J gave up 0 bases; unmatched junction bases: 3. CDR3 DNA: TGTGCCAGCAGCGTCGGGACAGCGAACACCGGGGAGCTGTTTTTT. Encoded protein: CASSVGTANTGELFF.

The chain links TRBV28 to TRBJ1-4; the match to TRBD1 covers 9 bases. Germline V lookup: CDR1 MDHEN, CDR2 SYDVKM. CDR3 length equals 16 residues. Trimming at V came to 1 base and at J to 8 bases, leaving 8 bases not matched to a gene. The CDR3: CASSLFVGQGKEKLFF. The CDR3 coding sequence is TGTGCCAGCAGTTTATTTGTGGGACAGGGCAAAGAAAAACTGTTTTTT.

V is TRBV11-2 and J is TRBJ2-7; 8 nucleotides line up with TRBD2. V shed 5 bases and J 6 bases; nucleotides not matched to a gene: 9. Per germline, CDR1 SGHAT and CDR2 FQNNGV. This CDR3 spans 14 amino acids. In DNA, the CDR3 is TGTGCCAGCAGCCAAGGAGCGGGAGTTGGCGAGCAGTACGTC. Its protein is CASSQGAGVGEQYV.

The chain links TRBV5-1 to TRBJ2-2, with TRBD2 matching over 8 bases. With 4 bases clipped from V and 0 bases from J, the junction kept 5 bases outside the gene matches. The CDR3 loop spans 16 amino acids. Germline V gene sequence: CDR1 SGHRS, CDR2 YFSETQ. CDR3 residues: CASSTRLATNTGELFF. CDR3 in DNA: TGCGCCAGCAGCACAAGACTAGCGACGAACACCGGGGAGCTGTTTTTT. The full variable domain, rest sourced from reference TRBV5-1 and TRBJ2-2, is KAGVTQTPRYLIKTRGQQVTLSCSPISGHRSVSWYQQTPGQGLQFLFEYFSETQRNKGNFPGRFSGRQFSNSRSEMNVSTLELGDSALYLCASSTRLATNTGELFFGEGSRLTVL.

This clone has just one count. V and J are TRBV7-2 and TRBJ2-1; 8 bases align to TRBD2. CDR1 is SGHTA and CDR2 is FQGNSA in the germline V gene. Unmatched junction bases numbered 8, after V lost 4 bases and J lost 6 bases. This CDR3 contains 15 residues. In DNA form, the CDR3 reads TGTGCCAGCAGCTCACTGGGCGGGAGGATCAATGAGCAGTTCTTC. This sequence encodes CASSSLGGRINEQFF. The full variable domain, with the rest looked up from reference TRBV7-2 and TRBJ2-1, is GAGVSQSPSNKVTEKGKDVELRCDPISGHTALYWYRQSLGQGLEFLIYFQGNSAPDKSGLPSDRFSAERTGGSVSTLTIQRTQQEDSAVYLCASSSLGGRINEQFFGPGTRLTVL.

The chain carries TRBV11-2 and TRBJ1-6; no definite D call. The length of the CDR3 is 19 residues. Trimming removed 2 bases at V and 0 bases at J, with 17 bases between. CDR1 and CDR2 from the germline V gene are SGHAT and FQNNGV. The CDR3 spells CASSLLRRRIYSYNSPLHF. CDR3 DNA sequence: TGTGCCAGCAGCTTACTGCGACGGAGAATATACTCCTATAATTCACCCCTCCACTTT.

The V gene is TRBV19, the J gene TRBJ2-6; 8 nucleotides line up with TRBD1. After removal of 5 bases from V and 2 bases from J, the junction contained 5 bases not matched to a gene. Germline values: CDR1 LNHDA, CDR2 SQIVND (reference sequence). There are 16 residues in the CDR3. DNA for the CDR3: TGTGCCAGTAGTCCACAGGGGGGAACTGGGGCCAACGTCCTGACTTTC. Translated: CASSPQGGTGANVLTF. Full variable domain (rest looked up from reference TRBV19 and TRBJ2-6): DGGITQSPKYLFRKEGQNVTLSCEQNLNHDAMYWYRQDPGQGLRLIYYSQIVNDFQKGDIAEGYSVSREKKESFPLTVTSAQKNPTAFYLCASSPQGGTGANVLTFGAGSRLTVL.

The DNA for the CDR3 is TGTGCTAGTGACTTTCGGGACAGACACTCCTACGAGCAGTACGTC. It codes for CASDFRDRHSYEQYV. The rearrangement links TRBV12-5 to TRBJ2-7, with 7 positions matching TRBD1. The CDR3 totals 15 residues. The germline V gene encodes CDR1 LGHNT and CDR2 FRNRAP. After removal of 7 bases from V and 0 bases from J, the junction contained 9 bases not matched to a gene.

This clone was seen more than once but under ten times. The J gene is TRBJ1-3, the V gene TRBV2, with 7 bases that match TRBD1. Germline-derived CDR1 and CDR2 are SNHLY and FYNNEI. The CDR3 spans 15 residues. V was pared by 6 bases and J by 0 bases, with 5 bases of the junction left unmatched. The CDR3 DNA follows: TGTGCCAGCAGACGACAGGGAAACTCTGGAAACACCATATATTTT. This encodes CASRRQGNSGNTIYF.

This clone appeared a single time. This chain uses TRBV7-9 with TRBJ1-3, with D perhaps matching TRBD1 (6 bases). Trimming removed 2 bases at V and 4 bases at J, with 15 bases between. CDR3 length: 16 residues. CDR1 is SEHNR and CDR2 is FQNEAQ in the germline V gene (reference sequence). In DNA, the CDR3 is TGTGCCAGCAGCTTACCGGGGGCGGGGGTCGGAAACACCATATATTTT. Its translation is CASSLPGAGVGNTIYF.

The J gene is TRBJ1-1, the V gene TRBV11-3; D not resolved. Germline CDR1 is SGHNT and CDR2 is YENEEA. V lost 3 bases and J lost 4, with 9 bases in between. This CDR3 contains 13 residues. In nucleotides, the CDR3 is TGTGCCAGCAGCTTGAGATTTGTCACTGAAGCTTTCTTT. Encoded protein: CASSLRFVTEAFF.

The chain employs TRBV5-1 and TRBJ1-1, with D maybe TRBD1 (5 bases). Germline CDR1 SGHRS, CDR2 YFSETQ. The CDR3 is 14 residues long. With 6 bases removed from V and 1 base from J, the gap between germline ends came to 13 bases. In DNA, the CDR3 is TGCGCCAGCACGAAGGCAGGGTGGAACACTGAAGCTTTCTTT. Translation: CASTKAGWNTEAFF.

V gene TRBV19 combines with J gene TRBJ2-2, with 7 nucleotides matching TRBD1. Looked up from germline, CDR1 is LNHDA and CDR2 is SQIVND (reference sequence). V shed 5 bases, J shed 1 base, and the junction held 4 bases outside the gene matches. The CDR3 has 15 residues. CDR3 nucleotide sequence: TGTGCCAGTAGTCCGAGGACAGGGAACACCGGGGAGCTGTTTTTT. Residues: CASSPRTGNTGELFF.

The DNA of the CDR3 is TGTGCCAGCACCTCTTTTGGCCGCTCTGGAAACACCATATATTTT. This codes for CASTSFGRSGNTIYF. The V gene is TRBV5-6, the J gene TRBJ1-3; D gene ambiguous. In germline, CDR1 is SGHDT, CDR2 YYEEEE. V lost 6 bases and J lost 0, with 13 bases in between. This CDR3 has 15 amino acids. Looking up the rest from reference TRBV5-6 and TRBJ1-3 gives the full variable domain: DAGVTQSPTHLIKTRGQQVTLRCSPKSGHDTVSWYQQALGQGPQFIFQYYEEEERQRGNFPDRFSGHQFPNYSSELNVNALLLGDSALYLCASTSFGRSGNTIYFGEGSWLTVV.

The rearrangement joins TRBV7-9 to TRBJ2-2; 7 bases fit TRBD2. CDR1 is SEHNR and CDR2 is FQNEAQ in the germline V gene (reference sequence). The length of the CDR3 is 16 residues. The ends lost 5 bases at V and 1 base at J; junction bases unmatched: 7. CDR3 loop: CASSGRKRENTGELFF. CDR3 in DNA: TGTGCCAGCAGCGGTCGGAAGCGGGAGAACACCGGGGAGCTGTTTTTT.